The source of this T cell receptor beta chain is a study of blood T cell repertoires in COVID-19 (dated by TCRdb to the early 2020s). Regarding the research as a whole: Samples covering the acute and convalescent phases of COVID-19 were provided by collaborators in the United States, Italy and Spain. The prospective study material was composed of cDNA or gDNA derived from T cells, B-cell-depleted T cells, or PBMCs. The dataset comprised deeply sampled blood TCRbeta repertoires from subjects exposed to, actively infected with, or recovered from COVID-19. The repertoires were made available in a free public database intended to serve as a resource for research on the immune response to SARS-CoV-2. Samples came from the ongoing ImmuneRACE study (first 160 participants) plus 1,254 subjects from 6 global collaborators. The sample metadata nearly always contained a de-identified subject ID, COVID-19 status, age in years and sex. HLA class I and class II types, where available, came from metadata supplied by the sample provider rather than from assay-based typing.

Taken from cysteine to phenylalanine, the CDR3 has 13 residues. Only the CDR3 DNA is retained, 39 bases long and in frame from the first base. CDR1 and CDR2 are read off the germline V gene as KGHDR and SFDVKD. V is shortened by 5 bases, J by 6 bases, and the region joining them spans 10 bases. Another Seattle source contributed samples from volunteer blood donors who had recovered from COVID-19. The collaborating institutions used their own protocols to collect whole blood in K2EDTA tubes. For TCRbeta analysis, collaborators shipped samples in one of three forms: frozen whole blood, isolated PBMCs, or DNA extracted from either of those sample types. The immunoSEQ Assay, a bias-controlled multiplex PCR, was used to amplify TCRbeta CDR3 regions from genomic DNA. Turning to the authors' computational methods: Nucleated cell counts per sample were estimated from amplification of reference gene primers within the assay. To quantify the absolute abundance of each unique TCRbeta CDR3 rearrangement, sequence reads were collapsed and filtered. For each sample, productive Simpson clonality was calculated by taking the square root of Simpson's diversity index across productive rearrangements. In TCRdb, the immuneACCESS table is reduced to in-frame sequences with V and J assigned. These tables do not hold every clone; where another copy was compared, an unresolved V gene accounts for under half, and the others remain unexplained. D and trimming were read from the DNA, whereas the V and J calls and clone size are those reported in that table. The table for this sample lists 300,000 to 400,000 clones; around 91% of them were counted only once. The ten largest clones take up roughly 3.3% of the sample.

Regarding this clone: Its antigen is unknown. No clone much larger than this one lies a single base away; base qualities are absent.

What the study reported, not specific to this receptor: The amount of clinical and demographic metadata varied by source and participant and was provided uncurated.

The sample taken for sequencing was peripheral blood. The rearranged segments are TRBV24-1 and TRBJ1-5; TRBD1 is a possible D gene, resting on 5 matching bases. This sequence originates from a woman aged 18 to 35 who had recovered from COVID-19. CDR3 loop: CATSGQIGQPQHF. The DNA sequence is given as TGTGCCACCAGTGGACAGATTGGTCAGCCCCAGCATTTT.